This paragraph covers one T cell receptor (beta chain) sequence. A read error likely explains this, since a far larger clone differs by one base. The same CDR3 is also encoded by other DNA sequences in this sample. Some clones are missing from TCRdb's copy, which holds only in-frame ones; the method was immunoSEQ multiplex PCR. There are roughly 500,000 clones in the sample; approximately 84% occur only once, and roughly 13% lies in the top ten. This sample was taken from a study of shared clonotypes between healthy human individuals. This CDR3 spans 12 amino acids. Germline values: CDR1 SNHLY, CDR2 FYNNEI.

The rearrangement uses TRBV2 and TRBJ2-3, with unresolved D. Sequenced: PBMCs. The sequence derives from a woman in her 40s in good health. Some clones in this sample may be carry-over from other donors' samples. The CDR3 reads CASSEWADTQYF. In nucleotides, the CDR3 is TGTGCCAGCAGTGAATGGGCAGATACACAGTATTTT. The full variable domain, completed using reference TRBV2 and TRBJ2-3, is EPEVTQTPSHQVTQMGQEVILRCVPISNHLYFYWYRQILGQKVEFLVSFYNNEISEKSEIFDDQFSVERPDGSNFTLKIRSTKLEDSAMYFCASSEWADTQYFGPGTRLTVL.